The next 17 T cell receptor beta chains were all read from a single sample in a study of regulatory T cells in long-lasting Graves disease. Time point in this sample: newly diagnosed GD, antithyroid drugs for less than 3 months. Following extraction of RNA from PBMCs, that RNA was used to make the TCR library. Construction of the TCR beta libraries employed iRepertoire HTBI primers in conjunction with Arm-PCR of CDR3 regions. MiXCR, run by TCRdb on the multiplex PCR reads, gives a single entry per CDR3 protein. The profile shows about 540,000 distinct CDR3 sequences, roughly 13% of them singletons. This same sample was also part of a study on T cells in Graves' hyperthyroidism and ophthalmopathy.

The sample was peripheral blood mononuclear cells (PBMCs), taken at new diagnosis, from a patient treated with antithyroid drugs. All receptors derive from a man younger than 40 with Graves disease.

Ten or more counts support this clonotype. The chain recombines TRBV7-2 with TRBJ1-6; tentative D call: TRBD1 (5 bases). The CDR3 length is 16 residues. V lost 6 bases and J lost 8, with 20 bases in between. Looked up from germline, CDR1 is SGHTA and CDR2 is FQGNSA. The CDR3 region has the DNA TGTGCCAGCAGATCCAGGCGGGGGGGAGGGGATTCACCCCTCCACTTT. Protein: CASRSRRGGGDSPLHF. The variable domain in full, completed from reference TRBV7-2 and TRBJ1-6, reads GAGVSQSPSNKVTEKGKDVELRCDPISGHTALYWYRQSLGQGLEFLIYFQGNSAPDKSGLPSDRFSAERTGGSVSTLTIQRTQQEDSAVYLCASRSRRGGGDSPLHFGNGTRLTVT.

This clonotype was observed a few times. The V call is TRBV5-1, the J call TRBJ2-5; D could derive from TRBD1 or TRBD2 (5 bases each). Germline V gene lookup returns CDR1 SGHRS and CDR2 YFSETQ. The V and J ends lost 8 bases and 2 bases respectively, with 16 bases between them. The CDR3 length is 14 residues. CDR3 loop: CASSPGTPQETQYF. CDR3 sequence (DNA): TGCGCCAGTTCACCGGGGACCCCTCAAGAGACCCAGTACTTC.

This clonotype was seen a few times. CDR3 in amino acids: CAWRSTGELFF. CDR3 in DNA: TGTGCCTGGAGGAGTACCGGGGAGCTGTTTTTT. The chain combines TRBV30 with TRBJ2-2; unclear D gene. This CDR3 spans 11 amino acids. Trimming stripped 3 bases from V and 5 bases from J, with 4 bases between. Per the germline V gene, CDR1 is GTSNPN and CDR2 is SVGIG (reference sequence). The whole variable domain, remainder taken from reference TRBV30 and TRBJ2-2, is SQTIHQWPATLVQPVGSPLSLECTVEGTSNPNLYWYRQAAGRGLQLLFYSVGIGQISSEVPQNLSASRPQDRQFILSSKKLLLSDSGFYLCAWRSTGELFFGEGSRLTVL.

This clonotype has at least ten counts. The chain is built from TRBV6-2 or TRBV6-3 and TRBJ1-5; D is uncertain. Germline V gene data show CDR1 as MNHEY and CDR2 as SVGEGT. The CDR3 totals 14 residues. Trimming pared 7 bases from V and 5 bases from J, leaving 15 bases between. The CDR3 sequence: CASTPGGRDQPQHF. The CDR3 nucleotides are TGTGCCAGCACTCCGGGCGGGAGGGATCAGCCCCAGCATTTT.

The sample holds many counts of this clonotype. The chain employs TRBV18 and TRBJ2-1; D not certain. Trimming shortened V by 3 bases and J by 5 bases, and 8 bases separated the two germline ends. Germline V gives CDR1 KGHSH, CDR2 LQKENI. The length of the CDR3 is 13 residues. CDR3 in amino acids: CASSPSRDNEQFF. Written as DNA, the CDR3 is TGTGCCAGCTCACCGTCTAGGGACAATGAGCAGTTCTTC.

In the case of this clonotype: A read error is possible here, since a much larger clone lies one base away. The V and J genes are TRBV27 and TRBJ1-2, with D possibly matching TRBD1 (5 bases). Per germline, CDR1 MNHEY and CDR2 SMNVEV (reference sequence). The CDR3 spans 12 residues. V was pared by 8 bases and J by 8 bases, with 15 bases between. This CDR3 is CASGTGGDGYTF. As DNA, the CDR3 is TGTGCCAGCGGCACCGGGGGGGACGGCTACACCTTC.

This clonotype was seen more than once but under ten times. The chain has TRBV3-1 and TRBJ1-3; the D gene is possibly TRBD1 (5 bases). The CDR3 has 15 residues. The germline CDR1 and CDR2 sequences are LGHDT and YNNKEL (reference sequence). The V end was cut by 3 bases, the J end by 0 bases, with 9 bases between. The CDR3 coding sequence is TGTGCCAGCAGCCACCCGACAGTCTCTGGAAACACCATATATTTT. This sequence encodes CASSHPTVSGNTIYF.

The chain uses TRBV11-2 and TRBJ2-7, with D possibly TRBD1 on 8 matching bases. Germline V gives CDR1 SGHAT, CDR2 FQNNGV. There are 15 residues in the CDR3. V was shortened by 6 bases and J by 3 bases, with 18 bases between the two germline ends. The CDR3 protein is CASRPTGEGNYEQYF. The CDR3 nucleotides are TGTGCCAGCAGACCGACAGGGGAGGGCAACTACGAGCAGTACTTC.

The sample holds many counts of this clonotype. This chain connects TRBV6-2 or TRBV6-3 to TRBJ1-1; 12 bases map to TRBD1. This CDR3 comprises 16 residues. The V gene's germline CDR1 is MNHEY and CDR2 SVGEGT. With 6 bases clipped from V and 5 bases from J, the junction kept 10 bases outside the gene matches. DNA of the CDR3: TGTGCCAGCAGCACCCGGGACAGGGGGCTGTGGACTGAAGCTTTCTTT. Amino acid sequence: CASSTRDRGLWTEAFF.

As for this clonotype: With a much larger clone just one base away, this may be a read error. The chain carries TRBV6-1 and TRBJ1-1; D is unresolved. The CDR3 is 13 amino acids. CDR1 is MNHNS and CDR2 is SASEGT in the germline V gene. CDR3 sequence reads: CASTIQSNTEASF. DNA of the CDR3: TGTGCCAGCACCATACAGTCGAACACTGAAGCTTCCTTT.

The CDR3 loop reads CASSHPGRSSRRSYNEQFF. The CDR3 DNA reads TGCGCCAGCAGCCATCCCGGACGGTCTAGCCGACGATCGTACAATGAGCAGTTCTTC. The chain uses TRBV5-1 and TRBJ2-1; tentatively, D is TRBD2 (5 bases). The CDR3 covers 19 residues. CDR1 is SGHRS and CDR2 is YFSETQ in the germline V gene. V lost 4 bases and J 4 bases, leaving 27 bases between the germline ends.

DNA of the CDR3: TGCAGTGCCAACCCACAGGGGGCGCAAACCGGGGAGCTGTTTTTT. Protein sequence: CSANPQGAQTGELFF. This chain connects TRBV20-1 to TRBJ2-2; 9 positions agree with TRBD1. V lost 6 bases, J lost 5 bases, and 10 bases stayed unmatched. CDR1 and CDR2 from the germline V gene are DFQATT and SNEGSKA (reference sequence). CDR3 size: 15 residues.

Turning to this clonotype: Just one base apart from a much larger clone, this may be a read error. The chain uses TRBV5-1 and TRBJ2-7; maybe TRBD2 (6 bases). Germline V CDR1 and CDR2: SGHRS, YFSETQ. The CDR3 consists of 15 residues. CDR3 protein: CANSLERGNSYEQYF. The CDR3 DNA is TGCGCCAACAGCTTGGAACGGGGGAACTCCTACGAGCAGTACTTC.

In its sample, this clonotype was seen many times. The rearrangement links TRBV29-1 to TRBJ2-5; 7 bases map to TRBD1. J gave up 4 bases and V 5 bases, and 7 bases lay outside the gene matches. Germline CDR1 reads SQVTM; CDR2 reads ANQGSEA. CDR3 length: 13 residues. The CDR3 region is CSVYRGRGETQYF. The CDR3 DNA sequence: TGCAGCGTTTACAGGGGTCGGGGAGAGACCCAGTACTTC.

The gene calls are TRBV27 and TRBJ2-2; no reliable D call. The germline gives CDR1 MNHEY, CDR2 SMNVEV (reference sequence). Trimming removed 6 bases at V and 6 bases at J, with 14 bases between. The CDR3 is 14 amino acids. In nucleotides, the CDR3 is TGTGCCAGCAGCTCGTCCCTAGATGCCGGGGAGCTGTTTTTT. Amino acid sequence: CASSSSLDAGELFF.

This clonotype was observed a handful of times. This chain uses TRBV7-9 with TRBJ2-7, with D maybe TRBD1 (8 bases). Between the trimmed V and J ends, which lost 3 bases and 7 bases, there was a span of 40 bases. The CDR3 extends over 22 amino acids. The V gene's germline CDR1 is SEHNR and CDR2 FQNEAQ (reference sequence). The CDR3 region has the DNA TGTGCCAGCAGCTTTCCAGGGGGCTGGCGGGAGAGCCTCAATCCCACAATTTTAGAGCAGTACTTC. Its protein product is CASSFPGGWRESLNPTILEQYF.

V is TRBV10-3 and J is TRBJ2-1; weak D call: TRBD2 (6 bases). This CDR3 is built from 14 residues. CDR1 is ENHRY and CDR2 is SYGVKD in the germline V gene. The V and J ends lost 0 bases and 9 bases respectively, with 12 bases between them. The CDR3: CAISESAGNSEQFF. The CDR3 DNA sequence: TGTGCCATCAGTGAGTCGGCGGGGAACTCTGAGCAGTTCTTC.